This T cell receptor beta chain was documented in a study of T-cell memory formation after mild COVID-19. Study observations and caveats: That cross-reactive memory joined was suggested by some responding clones appearing in pre-infection memory. Second-wave clones reaching peak frequency on day 37 lacked confirmed SARS-CoV-2 specificity.

This clonotype was recorded a few times. What it recognizes is unknown. This CDR3 has 15 amino acids. With 0 bases removed from V and 2 bases from J, the gap between germline ends came to 12 bases. Germline CDR1 reads SGHRS; CDR2 reads YFSETQ. MiXCR, applied by TCRdb to the 5' RACE reads, yields one record per CDR3 protein. The sample lists about 33,000 distinct CDR3 sequences, under 25% occurring once. This TCR derives from an adult who had mild COVID-19 (a few samples of this study predate the infection). Cell type and time point are not known. The sequencing sample was made of PBMCs or a T cell subset sorted from them (not recorded which). The chain links TRBV5-1 to TRBJ2-7, with a weak D call TRBD2 (5 bases). The CDR3 loop is CASSLGGMVTYEQYF. In nucleotides, the CDR3 is TGCGCCAGCAGCTTGGGAGGGATGGTTACCTACGAGCAGTACTTC.